This is a list of T cell receptor beta chains from one sample in a study of T cell clonotyping in hematopoietic cell transplantation. Clones were read by immunoSEQ multiplex PCR, and TCRdb kept only the in-frame ones, dropping some. This repertoire shows fewer than 50,000 clones, 90% to 95% found once; its top ten account for roughly 0.85%. The specimen was peripheral blood mononuclear cells. These receptors came from a woman between 50 and 59 years old in good health. Some clones in this sample may be carry-over from other donors' samples. Each CDR3 is given with its conserved first and last residue. The D gene is left open where the match is weak. The size field is filled for only some rows; it gives once, few, many or a size class.

clone_size	v_call	j_call	d_call	cdr3_nt	cdr3_aa
-	TRBV28	TRBJ1-3	-	TGTGCCAGCACGTCGGGGGTAGGAAACACCATATATTTT	CASTSGVGNTIYF
-	TRBV5-8	TRBJ1-2	-	TGTGCCAGCAGCCCGAGACAACGGAGGGGTTATGGCTACACCTTC	CASSPRQRRGYGYTF
-	TRBV30	TRBJ2-2	-	TGTGCCTGGAGTGTTTTTACGTTGGCCGGGGAGCTGTTTTTT	CAWSVFTLAGELFF
-	TRBV23-1	TRBJ2-2	TRBD1	TGCGCCAGCAGTCATCGGACAGGGCACGATAGCGGGGAGCTGTTTTTT	CASSHRTGHDSGELFF
-	TRBV7-8	TRBJ2-1	-	TGTGCCAGCAGCTCCCCGGGATTGGCAGCATACAATGAGCAGTTCTTC	CASSSPGLAAYNEQFF
few	TRBV7-6	TRBJ2-2	-	TGTGCCAGCAGCTTATTAGGCAGAAACACCGGGGAGCTGTTTTTT	CASSLLGRNTGELFF
-	TRBV7-9	TRBJ2-3	-	TGTGCCAGCAGCTTAATGGAGGAAGGTACGCAGTATTTT	CASSLMEEGTQYF
few	TRBV19	TRBJ1-1	-	TGTGCCAGTAGTATCGGTCAGGGTAACACTGAAGCTTTCTTT	CASSIGQGNTEAFF
few	TRBV11-1	TRBJ2-3	TRBD2	TGTGCCAGCAGCTTAGTTGGACTAGCGGCAGATACGCAGTATTTT	CASSLVGLAADTQYF
-	TRBV27	TRBJ1-1	TRBD1	TGTGCCAGCAGTGTTACAGGGGCGGGAACTGAAGCTTTCTTT	CASSVTGAGTEAFF
-	TRBV5-5	TRBJ2-7	TRBD1	TGTGCCAGCAGCTTGGAATGGGACAGCGCCTACGAGCAGTACTTC	CASSLEWDSAYEQYF
-	TRBV7-2	TRBJ1-1	-	TGTGCCAGCAGCCCTGCCCACGACATCAGGGGTGAAGCTTTCTTT	CASSPAHDIRGEAFF
-	TRBV6-1	TRBJ1-1	-	TGTGCCACCACAGGACAAGCTGAAGCTTTCTTT	CATTGQAEAFF
-	TRBV9	TRBJ2-6	-	TGTGCCAGCAGCGTAGAGGGCCCTGGGTCTGGGGCCAACGTCCTGACTTTC	CASSVEGPGSGANVLTF
-	TRBV15	TRBJ1-1	-	TGTGCCACCAGCAGAGACAGATGGGAGAACACTGAAGCTTTCTTT	CATSRDRWENTEAFF
-	TRBV7-2	TRBJ1-4	TRBD1	TGTGCCAGCAGAGAGACAGGGACGAGTGAAAAACTGTTTTTT	CASRETGTSEKLFF
once	TRBV7-9	TRBJ2-3	TRBD2	TGTGCCAGCAGCTTAGGAACTAGCGGGGGAATAACAGATACGCAGTATTTT	CASSLGTSGGITDTQYF
-	TRBV7-6	TRBJ2-7	-	TGTGCCAGCAGCTTAGTGGGCCAGGGGCCCTACGAGCAGTACTTC	CASSLVGQGPYEQYF
-	TRBV5-1	TRBJ2-3	TRBD2	TGCGCCAGCAGCGACGCGCGGGGGGACGCTGGTACGCAGTATTTT	CASSDARGDAGTQYF
-	TRBV7-2	TRBJ2-3	TRBD2	TGTGCCAGCAGCCCCCGGAATAGCGGGGGCACAGATACGCAGTATTTT	CASSPRNSGGTDTQYF
-	TRBV6-5	TRBJ2-1	TRBD1	TGTGCCAGCACCCCCCGGGACAGGGACAACAATGAGCAGTTCTTC	CASTPRDRDNNEQFF
-	TRBV7-2	TRBJ1-5	-	TGTGCCAGCCGTGGGGGGGTTGGTCAGCCCCAGCATTTT	CASRGGVGQPQHF
-	TRBV7-9	TRBJ1-6	-	TGTGCCAGCAGCGCGCATCAAGCAGGAGATTCACCCCTCCACTTT	CASSAHQAGDSPLHF